The next 29 T cell receptor beta chains were all read from a single sample in a study of T cell responses to AZD1222 COVID-19 vaccine. TCRdb's copy holds only in-frame clones and misses some; the assay was immunoSEQ multiplex PCR. The repertoire has 120,000 to 150,000 clones, around 90% of them found once; the top ten carry approximately 3.7%. The sequencing here drew on peripheral blood, taken on day 0 of AZD1222 vaccination. The receptors shown here come from an adult in good health.

The chain employs TRBV30 and TRBJ1-4; TRBD1 matches at 8 bases. Germline V gene sequence: CDR1 GTSNPN, CDR2 SVGIG (reference sequence). CDR3 size: 15 residues. V was pared by 1 base and J by 8 bases, with 9 bases of the junction left unmatched. The CDR3 sequence is CAWSANRGSGEKLFF. The DNA for the CDR3 is TGTGCCTGGAGTGCCAACAGGGGGAGCGGGGAAAAACTGTTTTTT.

The gene calls are TRBV7-9 and TRBJ1-1; D gene uncertain. The germline CDR1 and CDR2 sequences are SEHNR and FQNEAQ (reference sequence). The V gene lost 2 bases and the J gene lost 6 bases, with 7 bases spanning the gap. This CDR3 comprises 12 residues. CDR3 coding DNA: TGTGCCAGCAGCTTACGGGTTCCTGAAGCTTTCTTT. It codes for CASSLRVPEAFF.

CDR3: CATTGFLGTEAFF. The CDR3 bases are TGTGCCACAACAGGGTTTTTGGGCACTGAAGCTTTCTTT. This chain uses TRBV30 with TRBJ1-1, with D possibly being TRBD1 (6 bases). The germline V gene encodes CDR1 GTSNPN and CDR2 SVGIG (reference sequence). The CDR3 runs to 13 residues. V dropped 8 bases and J dropped 4 bases, with 17 bases sitting between them.

The chain couples TRBV19 to TRBJ1-2; TRBD1 is a possible D gene (5 bases). V dropped 5 bases and J dropped 8 bases, with 15 bases sitting between them. The germline V gene has CDR1 LNHDA and CDR2 SQIVND (reference sequence). CDR3 length: 13 amino acids. Written as DNA, the CDR3 is TGTGCCAGTAGTCGGGGGACTCCGTGGGGCTACACCTTC. Protein sequence: CASSRGTPWGYTF.

This clone was recorded only once. The chain links TRBV27 to TRBJ2-5; 15 bases align to TRBD2. V shed 5 bases, J shed 2 bases, and the junction held 3 bases outside the gene matches. Germline CDR1 MNHEY, CDR2 SMNVEV (reference sequence). The length of the CDR3 is 16 residues. DNA for the CDR3: TGTGCCAGCAGTGGACTAGCGGGAGGGGTACAAGAGACCCAGTACTTC. Protein sequence: CASSGLAGGVQETQYF.

This clone has just one count. The chain joins TRBV2 to TRBJ1-1, with D tentatively TRBD1 (5 bases). The CDR3 has 13 residues. V lost 6 bases and J lost 3, with 11 bases in between. CDR1 is SNHLY, CDR2 FYNNEI, per germline. The CDR3 loop is CASSPGPYTEAFF. CDR3 DNA sequence: TGTGCCAGCAGCCCAGGGCCGTACACTGAAGCTTTCTTT. The full variable domain, its missing parts supplied by reference TRBV2 and TRBJ1-1, is EPEVTQTPSHQVTQMGQEVILRCVPISNHLYFYWYRQILGQKVEFLVSFYNNEISEKSEIFDDQFSVERPDGSNFTLKIRSTKLEDSAMYFCASSPGPYTEAFFGQGTRLTVV.

V usage is TRBV30 and J usage is TRBJ1-2; 10 bases fit TRBD1. The trim removed 3 bases at V and 8 bases at J, leaving 6 bases unmatched. Germline V gives CDR1 GTSNPN, CDR2 SVGIG (reference sequence). This CDR3 is 13 amino acids long. CDR3 sequence: CAWSGGQGIGYTF. As DNA, the CDR3 is TGTGCCTGGAGCGGGGGACAGGGGATCGGCTACACCTTC.

The chain has TRBV4-1 and TRBJ1-6; the D is unclear. CDR3 size: 17 residues. V lost 0 bases and J lost 0, with 9 bases in between. Germline V gene sequence: CDR1 MGHRA, CDR2 YSYEKL. The CDR3 sequence: CASSQDSASSYNSPLHF. CDR3 bases: TGCGCCAGCAGCCAAGATTCAGCGAGCTCCTATAATTCACCCCTCCACTTT.

V and J are TRBV7-2 and TRBJ1-2; TRBD1 matches 9 bases. The CDR3 covers 13 residues. Looked up from germline, CDR1 is SGHTA and CDR2 is FQGNSA. The trim removed 5 bases at V and 13 bases at J, leaving 11 bases unmatched. The CDR3 here is CASSPPGQGLVTF. The DNA of the CDR3 is TGTGCCAGCAGCCCTCCGGGACAGGGTCTCGTCACCTTC.

The rearrangement links TRBV6-4 to TRBJ2-3, with D possibly TRBD1 on 6 matching bases. Looked up from germline, CDR1 is MRHNA and CDR2 is SNTAGT. The CDR3 contains 15 residues. With 5 bases removed from V and 1 base from J, the gap between germline ends came to 13 bases. The CDR3 DNA is TGTGCCAGCAGTCCACTGACAGGTGGCACAGATACGCAGTATTTT. It specifies CASSPLTGGTDTQYF.

V usage is TRBV6-4 and J usage is TRBJ2-3; D unclear. CDR1 and CDR2 (germline): MRHNA, SNTAGT. Trimming left V 4 bases short and J 2 bases short, with 10 bases between. CDR3 length: 14 amino acids. In DNA, the CDR3 is TGTGCCAGCAGTGGTGGCCAGACCACAGATACGCAGTATTTT. It translates to CASSGGQTTDTQYF.

The chain links TRBV5-1 to TRBJ1-1; TRBD1 aligns across 9 bases. There are 13 residues in the CDR3. Losses at the gene ends were 5 bases for V and 4 bases for J; bases not matched to a gene: 3. Germline CDR1 and CDR2: SGHRS and YFSETQ. In nucleotides, the CDR3 is TGCGCCAGCAGGGAGACAGGGGGCACTGAAGCTTTCTTT. Residues: CASRETGGTEAFF.

The CDR3 bases are TGTGCCAGCAGCTTCCTTCCCCGACAGGGACAAGAGACCCAGTACTTC. Its protein product is CASSFLPRQGQETQYF. The chain combines TRBV13 with TRBJ2-5; 7 positions agree with TRBD1. There are 16 residues in the CDR3. J was trimmed by 2 bases and V by 3 bases; bases with no gene match: 9. Germline CDR1 is PRHDT and CDR2 is FYEKMQ (reference sequence).

This chain uses TRBV6-2 or TRBV6-3 with TRBJ2-1; a weak D match, TRBD1 (6 bases). CDR3 size: 12 residues. V lost 6 bases to trimming and J lost 16 bases, with 19 bases between them. The germline V gene has CDR1 MNHEY and CDR2 SVGEGT. As DNA, the CDR3 is TGTGCCAGCAGCCACCGGGACACCAAAGGTTTCTTC. Translation gives CASSHRDTKGFF.

The chain uses TRBV7-2 and TRBJ2-5; no clear D gene. V shed 4 bases and J shed 4 bases, with 16 bases lying between them. CDR3 size: 15 residues. Germline V gives CDR1 SGHTA, CDR2 FQGNSA. This CDR3 is CASSSDGLTRETQYF. The DNA for the CDR3 is TGTGCCAGCAGCTCCGACGGGCTAACTCGAGAGACCCAGTACTTC.

The chain links TRBV27 to TRBJ1-5; 7 positions agree with TRBD1. V lost 6 bases to trimming and J lost 4 bases; unmatched junction nucleotides: 9. CDR1 is MNHEY, CDR2 SMNVEV, per germline (reference sequence). This CDR3 has 15 residues. The CDR3 DNA sequence: TGTGCCAGCAGGACGACAGGGAGGGTGAATCAGCCCCAGCATTTT. Translating gives CASRTTGRVNQPQHF.

The chain joins TRBV20-1 to TRBJ1-2; D not resolved. This CDR3 comprises 10 residues. Germline V CDR1 and CDR2: DFQATT, SNEGSKA (reference sequence). The V end lost 0 bases, the J end lost 8 bases, and 4 bases lay between the germline ends. The CDR3 region has the DNA TGCAGTGCTAGAGATATCGGCTACACCTTC. Translated, it gives CSARDIGYTF.

The CDR3: CASSLTIDRSGEYF. The CDR3 DNA reads TGTGCCAGCAGCTTAACAATCGACAGATCTGGGGAGTATTTT. This sequence joins TRBV11-2 and TRBJ2-3, with TRBD1 as a possible D gene (5 bases). This CDR3 region has 14 residues. V was clipped by 2 bases and J by 13 bases, with 19 bases between them. Germline V gives CDR1 SGHAT, CDR2 FQNNGV. Full variable domain (outside the CDR3, taken from reference TRBV11-2 and TRBJ2-3): EAGVAQSPRYKIIEKRQSVAFWCNPISGHATLYWYQQILGQGPKLLIQFQNNGVVDDSQLPKDRFSAERLKGVDSTLKIQPAKLEDSAVYLCASSLTIDRSGEYFGPGTRLTVL.

This clone occurred once. V usage is TRBV6-4 and J usage is TRBJ2-2; 9 nucleotides match TRBD1. This CDR3 has 16 residues. V lost 5 bases and J lost 6; bases outside the gene matches: 10. CDR1 is MRHNA and CDR2 is SNTAGT in the germline V gene. The CDR3 sequence is CASSFTGGASAGELFF. Written as DNA, the CDR3 is TGTGCCAGCAGTTTCACAGGGGGCGCGTCGGCCGGGGAGCTGTTTTTT.

V gene TRBV6-5 combines with J gene TRBJ1-2, with a possible D match to TRBD1 (5 bases). The V end was cut by 4 bases, the J end by 4 bases, with 13 bases between. Germline CDR1 is MNHEY and CDR2 is SVGAGI. The CDR3 is made up of 14 amino acids. The CDR3 region is CASSSPGETYGYTF. CDR3 in DNA: TGTGCCAGCAGTTCCCCGGGGGAGACCTATGGCTACACCTTC.

J is TRBJ1-6 and V is TRBV27; 9 nucleotides match TRBD1. The V segment lost 3 bases and the J segment 10 bases; nucleotides outside the gene matches: 10. This CDR3 region has 16 residues. Germline V gene data show CDR1 as MNHEY and CDR2 as SMNVEV (reference sequence). CDR3 in amino acids: CASSLGDRVIGSPLHF. The CDR3 DNA is TGTGCCAGCAGTTTGGGGGACAGGGTGATAGGGTCACCCCTCCACTTT.

The chain has TRBV4-3 and TRBJ2-3; 8 bases agree with TRBD2. V shed 0 bases, J shed 1 base, and the junction held 6 bases outside the gene matches. The CDR3 runs 17 residues. CDR1 is LGHNA and CDR2 is YSLEER in the germline V gene. DNA of the CDR3: TGCGCCAGCAGCCAAGAAGAGCGGGAGAGGGGCACAGATACGCAGTATTTT. Amino acids: CASSQEERERGTDTQYF.

V usage is TRBV2 and J usage is TRBJ2-6; TRBD2 agrees at 10 bases. Germline loops: CDR1 SNHLY, CDR2 FYNNEI. Unmatched junction bases numbered 9, after V lost 4 bases and J lost 0 bases. The CDR3 contains 19 residues. The CDR3: CASSVLLAGPHSGANVLTF. CDR3 DNA sequence: TGTGCCAGCAGTGTATTACTAGCGGGACCCCACTCTGGGGCCAACGTCCTGACTTTC.

V usage is TRBV9 and J usage is TRBJ1-6; tentative D call: TRBD1 (5 bases). Germline CDR1 and CDR2: SGDLS and YYNGEE. CDR3 length: 15 residues. V lost 0 bases, J lost 6 bases, and 10 bases lay in between. In nucleotides, the CDR3 is TGTGCCAGCAGCGTAGCGCAGGGAGCTAATTCACCCCTCCACTTT. This encodes CASSVAQGANSPLHF.

The chain couples TRBV29-1 to TRBJ1-2; no clear D gene. From germline, CDR1 is SQVTM and CDR2 ANQGSEA. The V gene lost 7 bases and the J gene lost 0 bases, with 12 bases spanning the gap. This CDR3 is 13 amino acids long. Here the CDR3 reads CSAPRGSNYGYTF. The CDR3 DNA is TGCAGCGCACCCCGGGGTTCTAACTATGGCTACACCTTC.

This clone occurred once. This rearrangement joins TRBV19 to TRBJ1-2; D ambiguous. This CDR3 contains 14 residues. The V end lost 11 bases, the J end lost 0 bases, and 16 bases lay between the germline ends. Germline CDR1 LNHDA, CDR2 SQIVND (reference sequence). This chain's CDR3 is CAAPAGWANYGYTF. The CDR3 region has the DNA TGTGCCGCTCCCGCGGGGTGGGCTAACTATGGCTACACCTTC.

In its sample, this clone was seen once. The CDR3 protein is CASSLWAFNTDTQYF. The CDR3 region has the DNA TGTGCCAGTAGTTTGTGGGCATTTAACACAGATACGCAGTATTTT. The chain has TRBV19 and TRBJ2-3; D uncertain. V lost 5 bases and J 2 bases, leaving 14 bases between the germline ends. This CDR3 is built from 15 residues. The germline V gene has CDR1 LNHDA and CDR2 SQIVND (reference sequence).

This chain connects TRBV18 to TRBJ2-5; 7 bases match TRBD2. Germline assignment: CDR1 KGHSH and CDR2 LQKENI. V was clipped by 0 bases and J by 1 base; unmatched bases: 2. The CDR3 extends over 15 amino acids. In nucleotides, the CDR3 is TGTGCCAGCTCACCACCGGCGGGAGTCCAAGAGACCCAGTACTTC. It codes for CASSPPAGVQETQYF.

The chain recombines TRBV7-2 with TRBJ1-5; D remains ambiguous. The germline V gene has CDR1 SGHTA and CDR2 FQGNSA. The CDR3 contains 14 residues. V lost 1 base and J lost 0, with 4 bases in between. The CDR3 reads CASSLDDSNQPQHF. DNA for the CDR3: TGTGCCAGCAGCTTAGATGATAGCAATCAGCCCCAGCATTTT.